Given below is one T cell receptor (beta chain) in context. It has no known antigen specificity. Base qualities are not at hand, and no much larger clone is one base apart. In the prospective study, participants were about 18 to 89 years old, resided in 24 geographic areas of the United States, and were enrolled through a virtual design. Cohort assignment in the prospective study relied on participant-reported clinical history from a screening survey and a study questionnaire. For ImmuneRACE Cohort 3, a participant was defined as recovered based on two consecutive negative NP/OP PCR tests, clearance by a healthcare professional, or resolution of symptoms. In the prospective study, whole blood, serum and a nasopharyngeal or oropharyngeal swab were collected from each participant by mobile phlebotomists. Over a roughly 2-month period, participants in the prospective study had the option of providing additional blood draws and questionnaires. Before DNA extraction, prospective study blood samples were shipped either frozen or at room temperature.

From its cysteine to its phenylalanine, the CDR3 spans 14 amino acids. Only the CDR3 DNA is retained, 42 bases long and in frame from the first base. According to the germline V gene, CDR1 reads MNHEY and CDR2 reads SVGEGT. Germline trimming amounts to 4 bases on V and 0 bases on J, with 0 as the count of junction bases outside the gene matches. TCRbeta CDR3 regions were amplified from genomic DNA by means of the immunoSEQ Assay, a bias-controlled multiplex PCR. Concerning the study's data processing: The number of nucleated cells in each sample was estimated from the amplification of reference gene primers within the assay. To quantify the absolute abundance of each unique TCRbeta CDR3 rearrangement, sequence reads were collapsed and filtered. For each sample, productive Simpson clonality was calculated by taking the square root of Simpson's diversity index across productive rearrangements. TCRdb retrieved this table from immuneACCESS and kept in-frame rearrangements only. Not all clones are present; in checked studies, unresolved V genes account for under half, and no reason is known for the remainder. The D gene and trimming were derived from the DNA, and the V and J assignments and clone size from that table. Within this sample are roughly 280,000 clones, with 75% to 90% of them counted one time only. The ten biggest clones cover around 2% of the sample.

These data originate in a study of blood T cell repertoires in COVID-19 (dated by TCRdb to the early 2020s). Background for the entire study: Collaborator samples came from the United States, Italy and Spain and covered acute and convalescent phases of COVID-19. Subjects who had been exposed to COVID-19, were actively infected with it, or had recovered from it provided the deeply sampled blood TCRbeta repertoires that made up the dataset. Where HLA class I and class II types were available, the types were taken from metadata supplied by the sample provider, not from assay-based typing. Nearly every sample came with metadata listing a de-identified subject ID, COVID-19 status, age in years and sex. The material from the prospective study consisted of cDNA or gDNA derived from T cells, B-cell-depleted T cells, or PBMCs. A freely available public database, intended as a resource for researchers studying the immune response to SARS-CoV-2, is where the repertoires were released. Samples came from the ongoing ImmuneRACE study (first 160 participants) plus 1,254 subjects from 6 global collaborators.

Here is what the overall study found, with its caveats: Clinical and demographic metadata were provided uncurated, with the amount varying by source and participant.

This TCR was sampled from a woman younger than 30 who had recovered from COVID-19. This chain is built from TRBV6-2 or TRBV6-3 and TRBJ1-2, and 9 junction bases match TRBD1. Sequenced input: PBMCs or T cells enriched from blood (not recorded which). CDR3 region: CASSWDRANYGYTF. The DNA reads TGTGCCAGCAGTTGGGACAGGGCTAACTATGGCTACACCTTC.